This T cell receptor (beta chain) appears in the sequencing data of a study of blood T cell repertoires in COVID-19. At the level of the study: Researchers got acute and convalescent COVID-19 samples from the United States, Italy and Spain. The cDNA or gDNA used as material had been derived from T cells, B-cell-depleted T cells, or PBMCs.

Per the original data handling: Quantification of nucleated cells was approximated via reference gene primer amplification. Data came from immunoSEQ multiplex PCR; TCRdb stores just in-frame clones and leaves some out. V, J and clone size reflect that table, while D and trimming were determined from the DNA. The data show 300,000 or so clones, around 87% seen once. This clone showed up just a few times. With 3 bases removed from V and 7 bases from J, the gap between germline ends came to 6 bases. The V gene's germline CDR1 is DFQATT and CDR2 SNEGSKA (reference sequence). The CDR3 totals 10 residues. Sequenced input: peripheral blood. This TCR was recovered from a man between 65 and 80 years old with acute or convalescent COVID-19. The rearrangement joins TRBV20-1 to TRBJ1-1; D gene uncertain. The DNA for the CDR3 is TGCAGTGCTAGTTACAGTGAAGCTTTCTTT. As protein: CSASYSEAFF.